Below are 26 T cell receptor beta chains sequenced from a single sample in a study of identical twins. Each CDR3 protein is one row after TCRdb ran MiXCR on the 5' RACE reads. The table lists roughly 240,000 distinct CDR3 sequences, about 7.5% of them singletons, with over 5% in the top ten. These data are also associated with another study on yellow fever vaccine responses in identical twins.

The material sequenced was CD8+ T cells sorted from blood. The receptors come from a woman between 18 and 30 years old in good health.

This sequence joins TRBV11-3 and TRBJ2-2; possible D gene TRBD2, 6 bases. This CDR3 has 14 amino acids. CDR1 and CDR2 from the germline V gene are SGHNT and YENEEA. The V end was cut by 5 bases, the J end by 1 base, with 8 bases between. The DNA for the CDR3 is TGTGCCAGCAGCAGGGGAGGGAACACCGGGGAGCTGTTTTTT. Encoded protein: CASSRGGNTGELFF.

With respect to this clonotype: This could be a read error, since a much larger clone is one nucleotide away. V is TRBV4-1 and J is TRBJ2-7, with unresolved D. Germline V gives CDR1 MGHRA, CDR2 YSYEKL. The CDR3 has 14 residues. In DNA form, the CDR3 reads TGCGCCAGCGGCCAAGATGACTTATCCTACGAGCAGTACTTC. It is translated as CASGQDDLSYEQYF.

This clonotype was seen a few times. The chain uses TRBV2 and TRBJ1-6; 9 nucleotides align to TRBD1. Germline V CDR1 and CDR2: SNHLY, FYNNEI. This CDR3 has 20 amino acids. Trimming cost V 2 bases and J 4 bases; bases outside gene matches: 15. DNA of the CDR3: TGTGCCAGCAGTGAATGGGTGACAGGGGGGAATTTAGATTATAATTCACCCCTCCACTTT. Amino acids: CASSEWVTGGNLDYNSPLHF.

This clonotype was seen ten or more times. The rearrangement links TRBV27 to TRBJ2-7; no clear D gene. The CDR3 covers 10 residues. V gave up 4 bases and J gave up 2 bases, with 0 bases separating them. The V gene's germline CDR1 is MNHEY and CDR2 SMNVEV (reference sequence). CDR3 amino acids: CASSSYEQYV. The CDR3 DNA reads TGTGCCAGCAGTTCCTACGAGCAGTACGTC.

This chain links TRBV7-9 with TRBJ2-1; D unclear. CDR1 and CDR2 from the germline V gene are SEHNR and FQNEAQ (reference sequence). This CDR3 is built from 11 residues. V was clipped by 0 bases and J by 10 bases, with 4 bases between them. CDR3 DNA sequence: TGTGCCAGCAGCTTAGCCTGGGAGCAGTTCTTC. Translating it yields CASSLAWEQFF.

This clonotype was found many times. The chain has TRBV5-5 and TRBJ2-7, with 8 bases aligning to TRBD1. Germline V gene lookup returns CDR1 SGHKS and CDR2 YYEKEE (reference sequence). The CDR3 contains 14 residues. V lost 5 bases and J lost 7; bases outside the gene matches: 11. The CDR3 region is CASRLTGQGVEQYF. As DNA, the CDR3 is TGTGCCAGCAGATTAACTGGACAGGGTGTAGAGCAGTACTTC.

J is TRBJ2-3 and V is TRBV19; D not certain. The germline CDR1 and CDR2 sequences are LNHDA and SQIVND (reference sequence). Trimming took 3 bases from V and 1 from J, leaving 8 bases between them. This CDR3 is 14 amino acids long. In DNA, the CDR3 is TGTGCCAGTAGTATGGCACTGGGCACAGATACGCAGTATTTT. This sequence encodes CASSMALGTDTQYF.

The chain couples TRBV27 to TRBJ2-7; the match to TRBD1 covers 8 bases. Germline CDR1 and CDR2: MNHEY and SMNVEV (reference sequence). After removal of 8 bases from V and 4 bases from J, the junction contained 16 bases not matched to a gene. The length of the CDR3 is 16 residues. The CDR3 region is CASGNSGGSSLYEQYF. As DNA, the CDR3 is TGTGCCAGCGGAAATTCAGGGGGCTCGAGTCTATACGAGCAGTACTTC.

This clonotype was seen repeatedly, ten times or more. The genes are TRBV10-1 and TRBJ2-1; D not resolved. The V and J ends lost 3 bases and 8 bases respectively, with 5 bases between them. In germline, CDR1 is WNHNN, CDR2 SYGVQD (reference sequence). This CDR3 comprises 11 residues. This CDR3 is CASSDGYEQFF. The CDR3 bases are TGCGCCAGCAGTGATGGGTATGAGCAGTTCTTC.

This clonotype was detected many times. The chain is built from TRBV12-3 or TRBV12-4 and TRBJ2-2, with 8 positions matching TRBD1. The CDR3 spans 13 residues. With 10 bases clipped from V and 6 bases from J, the junction kept 7 bases outside the gene matches. The CDR3 region has the DNA TGTGCCAACCAGGGGGCGCGTTCCGGGGAGCTGTTTTTT. It translates to CANQGARSGELFF.

This chain joins TRBV2 and TRBJ2-7; 7 bases match TRBD2. The germline V gene has CDR1 SNHLY and CDR2 FYNNEI. This CDR3 is 13 amino acids long. With 7 bases clipped from V and 5 bases from J, the junction kept 8 bases outside the gene matches. The CDR3 sequence: CASTNLAGHEQYF. The CDR3 DNA follows: TGTGCCAGCACTAACTTAGCGGGTCACGAGCAGTACTTC.

V is TRBV5-6 and J is TRBJ2-4; no clear D gene. V was pared by 0 bases and J by 6 bases, with 10 bases between. The germline gives CDR1 SGHDT, CDR2 YYEEEE. The CDR3 is 14 residues long. The chain's CDR3 is CASSLGHSGNIQYF. The CDR3 DNA follows: TGTGCCAGCAGCTTGGGTCACAGTGGAAACATTCAGTACTTC.

This clonotype was detected only a few times. The rearrangement links TRBV5-1 to TRBJ1-3, with no clear D. Germline V lookup: CDR1 SGHRS, CDR2 YFSETQ. Trimming stripped 0 bases from V and 1 base from J, with 8 bases between. The CDR3 sequence is 15 residues long. The DNA for the CDR3 is TGCGCCAGCAGCTTGGGGGCACAGTCTGGAAACACCATATATTTT. Encoded protein: CASSLGAQSGNTIYF.

In its sample, this clonotype was seen many times. This chain joins TRBV12-3 or TRBV12-4 and TRBJ2-3; D gene ambiguous. Between the trimmed V and J ends, which lost 2 bases and 6 bases, there was a span of 9 bases. This CDR3 is 13 amino acids long. The CDR3 DNA reads as TGTGCCAGCAGTTTAAATCTGGTGGATACGCAGTATTTT. It encodes CASSLNLVDTQYF.

This clonotype occurred a few times. This sequence joins TRBV28 and TRBJ2-5; D possibly uses TRBD1 or TRBD2 (6 bases each). The CDR3 consists of 16 residues. Germline V CDR1 and CDR2: MDHEN, SYDVKM. Trimming cost V 2 bases and J 2 bases, with 15 bases left between them. The CDR3 DNA follows: TGTGCCAGCAGTTTAAACAGGGTACGGGGGCAAGAGACCCAGTACTTC. It codes for CASSLNRVRGQETQYF. Full variable domain (rest looked up from reference TRBV28 and TRBJ2-5): DVKVTQSSRYLVKRTGEKVFLECVQDMDHENMFWYRQDPGLGLRLIYFSYDVKMKEKGDIPEGYSVSREKKERFSLILESASTNQTSMYLCASSLNRVRGQETQYFGPGTRLLVL.

Only a few counts were recorded for this clonotype. The chain uses TRBV9 and TRBJ2-6; TRBD2 matches 11 bases. J gave up 1 base and V 0 bases, and 15 bases lay outside the gene matches. CDR1 is SGDLS, CDR2 YYNGEE, per germline. The CDR3 contains 22 residues. CDR3 loop: CASSVDHRDPTSGVSGANVLTF. The CDR3 nucleotides read TGTGCCAGCAGCGTAGACCATAGGGATCCGACTAGCGGGGTATCTGGGGCCAACGTCCTGACTTTC. The variable domain in full, with the rest retrieved from reference TRBV9 and TRBJ2-6, is DSGVTQTPKHLITATGQRVTLRCSPRSGDLSVYWYQQSLDQGLQFLIQYYNGEERAKGNILERFSAQQFPDLHSELNLSSLELGDSALYFCASSVDHRDPTSGVSGANVLTFGAGSRLTVL.

This clonotype showed up many times. V and J are TRBV12-3 or TRBV12-4 and TRBJ2-1; 8 positions match TRBD2. The ends lost 5 bases at V and 10 bases at J; junction bases unmatched: 7. This CDR3 spans 13 amino acids. The CDR3 nucleotides read TGTGCCAGCAGTGCAACACGACTAGCGGAGCAGTTCTTC. Translated: CASSATRLAEQFF.

The J gene is TRBJ2-2, the V gene TRBV27, with D perhaps assigned TRBD1 or TRBD2 (6 bases each). The CDR3 contains 15 residues. Germline V CDR1 and CDR2: MNHEY, SMNVEV (reference sequence). V was clipped by 3 bases and J by 6 bases, with 14 bases between them. CDR3 protein: CASSFWAGEAGELFF. The CDR3 nucleotides read TGTGCCAGCAGTTTTTGGGCAGGGGAGGCCGGGGAGCTGTTTTTT.

This clonotype was seen a handful of times. V usage is TRBV11-2 and J usage is TRBJ2-2; D gene uncertain. The germline V gene encodes CDR1 SGHAT and CDR2 FQNNGV. The CDR3 totals 16 residues. V was clipped by 1 base and J by 7 bases, with 16 bases between them. The CDR3 DNA is TGTGCCAGCAGCTTAGCCCGATTTGGTCGGAGCGGGGAGCTGTTTTTT. This gives the protein CASSLARFGRSGELFF.

This clonotype was seen ten or more times. This chain uses TRBV29-1 with TRBJ2-1, with D uncertain. The CDR3 is 14 residues long. The V gene lost 1 base and the J gene lost 1 base, with 8 bases spanning the gap. Per the germline V gene, CDR1 is SQVTM and CDR2 is ANQGSEA. Here the CDR3 reads CSVEARNSYNEQFF. Here the CDR3 DNA reads TGCAGCGTTGAAGCCAGGAATTCCTACAATGAGCAGTTCTTC.

This clonotype was observed many times. The chain couples TRBV7-9 to TRBJ2-5; 8 nucleotides line up with TRBD1. The V gene's germline CDR1 is SEHNR and CDR2 FQNEAQ (reference sequence). Unmatched junction bases numbered 8, after V lost 7 bases and J lost 7 bases. The CDR3 extends over 13 amino acids. CDR3 protein: CASTSTGDGTQYF. CDR3 DNA: TGTGCCAGCACCTCGACAGGGGATGGGACCCAGTACTTC.

This clonotype was counted only a few times. V is TRBV4-1 and J is TRBJ2-3; TRBD2 matches at 8 bases. Per the germline V gene, CDR1 is MGHRA and CDR2 is YSYEKL. The CDR3 has 19 amino acids. Unmatched junction bases numbered 15, after V lost 4 bases and J lost 0 bases. CDR3 nucleotides: TGCGCCAGCAGCCCCATTGTTCCTGCGGGAGGAAGAAGCACAGATACGCAGTATTTT. Translated: CASSPIVPAGGRSTDTQYF.

This clonotype was counted many times. J is TRBJ1-1 and V is TRBV7-9; 7 bases fit TRBD1. J was trimmed by 10 bases and V by 3 bases; bases with no gene match: 8. This CDR3 is 13 amino acids long. Germline V gene sequence: CDR1 SEHNR, CDR2 FQNEAQ (reference sequence). CDR3 DNA sequence: TGTGCCAGCAGCTTCATGACAGGGAACGGAGCTTTCTTT. Encoded protein: CASSFMTGNGAFF.

The chain recombines TRBV5-6 with TRBJ2-1; D unclear. Per germline, CDR1 SGHDT and CDR2 YYEEEE. The CDR3 extends over 13 amino acids. V shed 7 bases and J shed 3 bases, with 11 bases lying between them. In nucleotides, the CDR3 is TGTGCCAGCCGAACTTACAACTACAATGAGCAGTTCTTC. Translating it yields CASRTYNYNEQFF.

This clonotype was observed many times. V and J are TRBV12-3 or TRBV12-4 and TRBJ1-1, with 9 positions matching TRBD1. After removal of 7 bases from V and 2 bases from J, the junction contained 5 bases not matched to a gene. This CDR3 has 14 residues. CDR3: CASIDRGRNTEAFF. CDR3 nucleotide sequence: TGTGCCAGCATAGACAGGGGGAGAAACACTGAAGCTTTCTTT.

A few counts support this clonotype. This rearrangement joins TRBV20-1 to TRBJ2-5; 8 bases are shared with TRBD2. V shed 0 bases, J shed 5 bases, and the junction held 8 bases outside the gene matches. Germline-derived CDR1 and CDR2 are DFQATT and SNEGSKA (reference sequence). This CDR3 has 15 amino acids. The CDR3 sequence: CSARDLSSGDETQYF. Here the CDR3 DNA reads TGCAGTGCTAGAGATTTGAGTAGCGGGGACGAGACCCAGTACTTC.